This entry features one TCR beta chain sequence. Its antigen is currently unknown. This record belongs to a study of monozygotic twins with cystic fibrosis. Overall study context: Library input was 3 to 3.5 micrograms of fragmented DNA, with approximately 14 PCR cycles.

Measured with immunoSEQ multiplex PCR; TCRdb has only the in-frame clones, and not every one. The sample has 35,000 or so clones; about 87% are singletons. General study findings and limits: The repertoire was suggested to be naive-dominated, clonality median approximately 0.0093. In 13 of 16 pairs, V gene usage was closest to the co-twin's.

This CDR3 contains 12 residues. Trimming took 4 bases from V and 4 from J, leaving 5 bases between them. The germline V gene encodes CDR1 SNHLY and CDR2 FYNNEI. This sequence was found in a girl aged 2 to 9 with cystic fibrosis. V gene TRBV2 combines with J gene TRBJ2-1; D uncertain. Material for sequencing was blood. CDR3 DNA: TGTGCCAGCAGTGCTCAGTACAATGAGCAGTTCTTC. Translated, it gives CASSAQYNEQFF.